This T cell receptor beta chain was found in a study of blood T cell repertoires in COVID-19. Whole-study context: The cDNA or gDNA used as material had been derived from T cells, B-cell-depleted T cells, or PBMCs.

The V and J ends lost 5 bases and 7 bases respectively, with 18 bases between them. There are 14 residues in the CDR3. Germline CDR1 SGHVS, CDR2 FQNEAQ. Repertoires were generated with immunoSEQ multiplex PCR, while TCRdb's copy carries only in-frame clones and drops some. Counted here are around 47,000 clones, about four fifths occurring once; the ten biggest clones make up around a quarter. The gene calls are TRBV7-8 and TRBJ2-7; weak D call: TRBD1 (6 bases). The receptor was derived from a woman of 80 years or more with COVID-19, enrolled during active disease. The source material was peripheral blood. The CDR3 region has the DNA TGTGCCAGCAGCCCCATGGGGGCTCACGGAGAGCAGTACTTC. Protein product: CASSPMGAHGEQYF.